This T cell receptor (beta chain) was observed in a study of blood T cells in healthy people across ages. Germline V gene sequence: CDR1 ENHRY, CDR2 SYGVKD. This CDR3 spans 15 amino acids. Next came a second PCR, run for roughly 7 to 12 cycles, which used a sample-barcoded 5' primer along with a J-beta primer mix. TCRdb re-derived calls from the 5' RACE reads in MiXCR, one entry per CDR3 protein. The sample contains 1.5 million to 1.8 million distinct CDR3 sequences, less than 45% of which appear only once. As concerns this clonotype: Its antigen is as yet unknown. An end of the junction does not agree with germline; a read error may underlie this.

Points from the study as a whole: With naive T cell percentage, TCR beta diversity showed a strong correlation. Relative to aged donors, long-lived donors carried more naive CD4+ cells and displayed higher diversity.

V is TRBV10-3 and J is TRBJ2-7; D call uncertain. Sequenced input: blood. The receptor comes from a woman between 18 and 29 years old in good health. The CDR3 loop reads CTISELPVRSYEQYF. The CDR3 DNA reads as TGTACCATCAGTGAGTTACCGGTTAGGTCCTACGAGCAGTACTTC.